This T cell receptor beta chain was captured in a study of blood T cell repertoires in COVID-19. V lost 1 base to trimming and J lost 6 bases, with 13 bases between them. Germline CDR1 and CDR2: SGHNT and YYREEE (reference sequence). The CDR3 is made up of 14 amino acids. The protocol was immunoSEQ multiplex PCR, while the TCRdb copy is restricted to in-frame clones and leaves out a portion. The table shows 120,000 to 150,000 clones, with around nine tenths occurring only once. The chain recombines TRBV5-4 with TRBJ1-2, with a possible D match to TRBD1 (5 bases). Sequenced input: peripheral blood. The TCR comes from a woman between 45 and 60 years old with active or convalescent COVID-19. The CDR3 loop reads CASSLQGLRDGYTF. CDR3 DNA sequence: TGTGCCAGCAGCTTGCAGGGCCTTAGGGATGGCTACACCTTC.